This TCR beta chain stems from a study of T cell responses to AZD1222 COVID-19 vaccine. The CDR3 contains 12 residues. V gave up 3 bases and J gave up 2 bases, with 4 bases separating them. Per germline, CDR1 ENHRY and CDR2 SYGVKD. The data were produced by immunoSEQ multiplex PCR, yet TCRdb's version contains in-frame clones alone and is incomplete. This table has about 99,000 clones, just over 90% appearing once. The genes are TRBV10-3 and TRBJ2-5; D is unresolved. The material sequenced was peripheral blood, taken 28 days after the second AZD1222 dose. The sequence was collected from an adult who received the AZD1222 COVID-19 vaccine. CDR3 loop: CAISEQQETQYF. The CDR3 bases are TGTGCCATCAGTGAACAGCAAGAGACCCAGTACTTC.